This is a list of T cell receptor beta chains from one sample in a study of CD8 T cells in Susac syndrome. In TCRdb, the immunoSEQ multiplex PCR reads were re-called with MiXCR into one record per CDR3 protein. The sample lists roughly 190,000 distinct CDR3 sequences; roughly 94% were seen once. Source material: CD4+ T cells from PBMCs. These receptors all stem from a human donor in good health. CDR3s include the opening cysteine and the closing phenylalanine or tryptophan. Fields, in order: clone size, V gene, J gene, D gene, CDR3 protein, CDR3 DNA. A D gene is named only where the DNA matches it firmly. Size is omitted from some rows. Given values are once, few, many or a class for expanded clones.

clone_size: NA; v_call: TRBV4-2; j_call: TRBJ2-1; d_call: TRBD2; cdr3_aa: CASSPGLAVRLVNEQFF; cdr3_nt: TGTGCCAGCAGCCCCGGACTAGCGGTCCGGCTTGTCAATGAGCAGTTCTTC
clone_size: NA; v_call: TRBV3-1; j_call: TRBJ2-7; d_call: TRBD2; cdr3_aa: CASSPGLAGIYEQYF; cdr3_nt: TGTGCCAGCAGCCCGGGACTAGCGGGAATCTACGAGCAGTACTTC
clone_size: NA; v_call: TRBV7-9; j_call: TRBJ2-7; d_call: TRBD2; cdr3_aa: CAINPRGLGVHEQYF; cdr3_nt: TGTGCCATCAACCCCCGCGGACTAGGGGTTCACGAGCAGTACTTC
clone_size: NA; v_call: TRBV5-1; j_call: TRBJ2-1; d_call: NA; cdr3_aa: CASSWVAERGNEQFF; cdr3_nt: TGCGCCAGCAGCTGGGTAGCGGAGAGGGGCAATGAGCAGTTCTTC
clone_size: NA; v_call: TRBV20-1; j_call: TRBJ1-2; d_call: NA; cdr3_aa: CSARYPLLYGYTF; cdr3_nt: TGCAGTGCTAGGTACCCGTTATTGTATGGCTACACCTTC
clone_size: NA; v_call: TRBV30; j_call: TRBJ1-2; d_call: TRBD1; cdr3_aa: CAWSAVRGNYGYTF; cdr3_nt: TGTGCCTGGAGTGCTGTCAGGGGGAACTATGGCTACACCTTC
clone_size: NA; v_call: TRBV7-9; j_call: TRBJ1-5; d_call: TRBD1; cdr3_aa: CASSSGDSSNQPQHF; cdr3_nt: TGTGCCAGCAGCTCAGGGGACAGTAGCAATCAGCCCCAGCATTTT
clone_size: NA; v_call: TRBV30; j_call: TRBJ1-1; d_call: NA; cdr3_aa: CAWSGTENTEAFF; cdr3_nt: TGTGCCTGGAGTGGTACCGAGAACACTGAAGCTTTCTTT
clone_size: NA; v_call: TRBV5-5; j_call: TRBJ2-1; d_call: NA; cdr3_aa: CATLRDSAYNEQFF; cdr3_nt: TGTGCTACTCTTCGGGACTCCGCCTACAATGAGCAGTTCTTC
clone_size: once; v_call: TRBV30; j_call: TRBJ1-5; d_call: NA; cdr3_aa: CAWSTGASNQPQHF; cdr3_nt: TGTGCCTGGAGTACAGGTGCTAGCAATCAGCCCCAGCATTTT
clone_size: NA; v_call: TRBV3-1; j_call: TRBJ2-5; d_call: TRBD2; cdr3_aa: CASSQTSGSLETQYF; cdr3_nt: TGTGCCAGCAGCCAGACTAGCGGGAGTTTGGAGACCCAGTACTTC
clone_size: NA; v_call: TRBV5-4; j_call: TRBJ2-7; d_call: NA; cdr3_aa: CASSLMGVSYEQYF; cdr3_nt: TGTGCCAGCAGTTTGATGGGGGTTTCCTACGAGCAGTACTTC
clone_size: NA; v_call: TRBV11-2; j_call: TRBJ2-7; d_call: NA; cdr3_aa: CASSLTDGNYEQYF; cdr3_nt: TGTGCCAGCAGCTTAACGGACGGCAACTACGAGCAGTACTTC
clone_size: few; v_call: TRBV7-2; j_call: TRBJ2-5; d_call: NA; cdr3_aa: CASSLALGVQYF; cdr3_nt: TGTGCCAGCAGCTTAGCGCTGGGGGTCCAGTACTTC
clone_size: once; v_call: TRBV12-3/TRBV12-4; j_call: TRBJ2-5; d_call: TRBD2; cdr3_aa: CASRPRLAGQETQYF; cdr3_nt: TGTGCCAGCAGACCCAGACTAGCGGGGCAAGAGACCCAGTACTTC
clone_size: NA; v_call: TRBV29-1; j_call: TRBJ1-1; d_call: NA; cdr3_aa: CSAGEPNTEAFF; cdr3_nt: TGCAGCGCAGGGGAGCCGAACACTGAAGCTTTCTTT
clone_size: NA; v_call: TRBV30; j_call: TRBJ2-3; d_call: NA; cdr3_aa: CAWERAPDTQYF; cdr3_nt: TGTGCCTGGGAGAGGGCCCCAGATACGCAGTATTTT
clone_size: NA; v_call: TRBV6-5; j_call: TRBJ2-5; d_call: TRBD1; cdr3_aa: CASATGTGGRETQYF; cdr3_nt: TGTGCCAGCGCAACCGGGACAGGGGGGCGAGAGACCCAGTACTTC
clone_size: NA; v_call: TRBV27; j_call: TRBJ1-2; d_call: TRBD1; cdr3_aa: CASSPRTGYGYTF; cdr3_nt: TGTGCCAGCAGTCCCCGGACAGGGTATGGCTACACCTTC
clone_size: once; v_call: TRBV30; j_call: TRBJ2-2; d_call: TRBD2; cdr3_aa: CAWTLGLAGDTGELFF; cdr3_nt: TGTGCCTGGACCCTGGGACTAGCGGGAGACACCGGGGAGCTGTTTTTT
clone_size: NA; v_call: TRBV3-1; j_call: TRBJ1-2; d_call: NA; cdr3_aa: CASSQDPDSLGYGYTF; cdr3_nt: TGTGCCAGCAGCCAAGATCCGGACAGTCTTGGCTATGGCTACACCTTC
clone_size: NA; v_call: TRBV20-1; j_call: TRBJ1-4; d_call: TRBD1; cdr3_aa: CSALDRANEKLFF; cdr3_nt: TGCAGTGCCCTGGACAGGGCTAATGAAAAACTGTTTTTT
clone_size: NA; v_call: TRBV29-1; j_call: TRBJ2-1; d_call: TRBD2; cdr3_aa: CSDRLAGGHEQFF; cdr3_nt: TGCAGCGACCGACTAGCGGGAGGGCATGAGCAGTTCTTC
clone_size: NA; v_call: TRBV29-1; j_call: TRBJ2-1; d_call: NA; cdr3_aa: CSVDQGGTYNEQFF; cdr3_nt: TGCAGCGTTGATCAGGGGGGGACCTACAATGAGCAGTTCTTC
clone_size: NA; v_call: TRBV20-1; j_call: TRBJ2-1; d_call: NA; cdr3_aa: CSARNPDYNEQFF; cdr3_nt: TGCAGTGCTAGGAATCCGGATTACAATGAGCAGTTCTTC
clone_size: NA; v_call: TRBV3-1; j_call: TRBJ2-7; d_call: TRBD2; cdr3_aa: CASSQDPPAGEQYF; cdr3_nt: TGTGCCAGCAGCCAAGATCCCCCAGCGGGGGAGCAGTACTTC
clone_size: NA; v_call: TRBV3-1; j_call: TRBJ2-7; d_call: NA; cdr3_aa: CASSLQVYEQYF; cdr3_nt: TGTGCCAGCAGCCTACAGGTGTACGAGCAGTACTTC
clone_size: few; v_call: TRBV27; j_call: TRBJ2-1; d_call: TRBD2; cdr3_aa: CASRLAGGNEQFF; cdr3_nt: TGTGCCAGCCGATTAGCGGGAGGCAATGAGCAGTTCTTC
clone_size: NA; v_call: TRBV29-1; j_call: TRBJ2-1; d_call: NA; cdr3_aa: CSGTLSSYNEQFF; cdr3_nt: TGCAGCGGGACTCTTAGCTCCTACAATGAGCAGTTCTTC
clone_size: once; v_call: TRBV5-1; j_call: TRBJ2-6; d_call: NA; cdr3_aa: CASSSQASGANVLTF; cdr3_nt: TGCGCCAGCAGCTCCCAGGCCTCTGGGGCCAACGTCCTGACTTTC
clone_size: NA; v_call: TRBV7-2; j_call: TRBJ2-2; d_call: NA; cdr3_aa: CASSFDSLNTGELFF; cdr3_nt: TGTGCCAGCAGCTTTGACAGCCTGAACACCGGGGAGCTGTTTTTT
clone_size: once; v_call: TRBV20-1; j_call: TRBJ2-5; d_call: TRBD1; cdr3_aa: CSISPWGQNQETQYF; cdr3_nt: TGCAGTATTAGCCCTTGGGGACAGAATCAAGAGACCCAGTACTTC
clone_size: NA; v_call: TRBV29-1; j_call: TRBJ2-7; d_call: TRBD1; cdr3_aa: CSVEEYSTGAYEQYF; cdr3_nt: TGCAGCGTTGAAGAATATTCGACAGGGGCCTACGAGCAGTACTTC
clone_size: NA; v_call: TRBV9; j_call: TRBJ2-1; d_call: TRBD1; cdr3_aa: CASSAVPEWDRGYNEQFF; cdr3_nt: TGTGCCAGCAGCGCAGTGCCGGAATGGGACAGAGGATACAATGAGCAGTTCTTC
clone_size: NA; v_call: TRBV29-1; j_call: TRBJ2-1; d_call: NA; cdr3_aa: CSVARALQFF; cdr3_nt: TGCAGCGTTGCCCGGGCACTACAGTTCTTC
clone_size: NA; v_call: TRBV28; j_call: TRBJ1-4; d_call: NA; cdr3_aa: CASIPGGGATNEKLFF; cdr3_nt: TGTGCCAGCATCCCCGGAGGGGGAGCAACTAATGAAAAACTGTTTTTT
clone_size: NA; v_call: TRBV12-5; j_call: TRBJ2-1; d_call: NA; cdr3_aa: CASGLDGEQFF; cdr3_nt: TGTGCTAGTGGTTTGGATGGTGAGCAGTTCTTC
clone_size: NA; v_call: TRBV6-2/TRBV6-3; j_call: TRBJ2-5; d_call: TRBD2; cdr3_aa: CASSYSRTSHDQETQYF; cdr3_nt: TGTGCCAGCAGTTACTCACGGACTAGCCACGACCAAGAGACCCAGTACTTC
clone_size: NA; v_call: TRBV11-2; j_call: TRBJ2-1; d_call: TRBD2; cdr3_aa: CASSPGTSGRANEQFF; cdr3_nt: TGTGCCAGCAGCCCAGGGACTAGCGGGAGGGCAAATGAGCAGTTCTTC
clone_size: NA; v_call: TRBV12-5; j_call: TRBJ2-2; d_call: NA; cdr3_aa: CASGYTSSAGELFF; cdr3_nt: TGTGCTAGTGGTTACACTAGTTCAGCTGGGGAGCTGTTTTTT
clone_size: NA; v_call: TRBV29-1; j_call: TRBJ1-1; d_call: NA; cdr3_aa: CSAGRGTEAFF; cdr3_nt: TGCAGCGCCGGGAGGGGCACTGAAGCTTTCTTT
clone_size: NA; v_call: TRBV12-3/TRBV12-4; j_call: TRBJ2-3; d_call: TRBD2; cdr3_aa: CASSLPLTSGSADTQYF; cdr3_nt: TGTGCCAGCAGTTTACCCCTCACTAGCGGGAGTGCAGATACGCAGTATTTT
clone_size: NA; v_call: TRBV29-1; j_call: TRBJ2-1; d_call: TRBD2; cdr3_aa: CSVLRTSGTRDEQFF; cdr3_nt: TGCAGCGTTCTTAGGACTAGCGGGACCAGGGATGAGCAGTTCTTC
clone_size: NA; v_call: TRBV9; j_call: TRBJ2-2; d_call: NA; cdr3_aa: CASSVDQVSTGELFF; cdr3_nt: TGTGCCAGCAGCGTAGATCAGGTCTCCACCGGGGAGCTGTTTTTT
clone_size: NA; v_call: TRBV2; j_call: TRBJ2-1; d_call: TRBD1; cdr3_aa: CASKTGQGGEQFF; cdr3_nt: TGTGCCAGCAAAACGGGACAGGGAGGTGAGCAGTTCTTC
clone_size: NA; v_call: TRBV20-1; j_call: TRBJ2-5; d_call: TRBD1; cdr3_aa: CSANNRGQETQYF; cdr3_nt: TGCAGTGCTAATAACAGGGGGCAAGAGACCCAGTACTTC
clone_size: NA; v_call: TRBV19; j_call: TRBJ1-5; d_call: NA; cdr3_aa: CATHRGGFQPQHF; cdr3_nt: TGTGCCACCCACCGAGGAGGCTTCCAGCCCCAGCATTTT
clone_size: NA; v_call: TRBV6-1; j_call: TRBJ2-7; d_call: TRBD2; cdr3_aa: CASTTTEREIMYEQYF; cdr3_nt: TGTGCCAGCACCACCACGGAGCGGGAGATTATGTACGAGCAGTACTTC
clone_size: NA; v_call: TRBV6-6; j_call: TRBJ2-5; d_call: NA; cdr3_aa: CASSPEASRVETQYF; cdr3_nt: TGTGCCAGCAGTCCTGAGGCTAGCAGGGTTGAGACCCAGTACTTC
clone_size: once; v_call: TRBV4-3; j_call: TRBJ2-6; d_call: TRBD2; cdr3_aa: CASSQVLRMAGDSGANVLTF; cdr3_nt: TGCGCCAGCAGCCAAGTGCTACGCATGGCGGGAGACTCTGGGGCCAACGTCCTGACTTTC